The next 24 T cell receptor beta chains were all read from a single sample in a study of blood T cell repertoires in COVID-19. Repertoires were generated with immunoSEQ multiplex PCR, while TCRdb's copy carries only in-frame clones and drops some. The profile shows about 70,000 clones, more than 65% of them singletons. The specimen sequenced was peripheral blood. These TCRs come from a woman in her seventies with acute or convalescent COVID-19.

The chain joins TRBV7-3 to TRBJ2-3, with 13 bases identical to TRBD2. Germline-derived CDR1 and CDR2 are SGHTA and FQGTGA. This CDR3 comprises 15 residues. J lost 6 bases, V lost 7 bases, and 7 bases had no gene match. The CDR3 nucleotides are TGTGCCAGCACACTAGCGGGAGGGCCTGGTGATACGCAGTATTTT. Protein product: CASTLAGGPGDTQYF.

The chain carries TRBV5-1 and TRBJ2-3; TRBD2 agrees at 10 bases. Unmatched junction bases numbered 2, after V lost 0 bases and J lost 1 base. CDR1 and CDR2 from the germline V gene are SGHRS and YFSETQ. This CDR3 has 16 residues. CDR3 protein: CASSLGGTSGTDTQYF. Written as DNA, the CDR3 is TGCGCCAGCAGCTTGGGGGGGACTAGCGGCACAGATACGCAGTATTTT.

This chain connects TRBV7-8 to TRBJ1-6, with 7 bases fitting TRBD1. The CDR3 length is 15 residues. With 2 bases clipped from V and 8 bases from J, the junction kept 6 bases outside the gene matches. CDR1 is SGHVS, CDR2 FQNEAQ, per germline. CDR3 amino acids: CASSLMGTDYSPLHF. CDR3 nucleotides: TGTGCCAGCAGCTTAATGGGGACAGATTATTCACCCCTCCACTTT.

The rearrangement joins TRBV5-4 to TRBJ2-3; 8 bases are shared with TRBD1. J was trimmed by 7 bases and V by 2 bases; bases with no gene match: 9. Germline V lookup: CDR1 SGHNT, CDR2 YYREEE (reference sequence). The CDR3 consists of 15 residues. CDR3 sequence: CASSFGQGTAYTQYF. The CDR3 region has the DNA TGTGCCAGCAGCTTCGGACAGGGTACGGCATATACGCAGTATTTT. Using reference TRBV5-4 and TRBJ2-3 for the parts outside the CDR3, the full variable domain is ETGVTQSPTHLIKTRGQQVTLRCSSQSGHNTVSWYQQALGQGPQFIFQYYREEENGRGNFPPRFSGLQFPNYSSELNVNALELDDSALYLCASSFGQGTAYTQYFGPGTRLTVL.

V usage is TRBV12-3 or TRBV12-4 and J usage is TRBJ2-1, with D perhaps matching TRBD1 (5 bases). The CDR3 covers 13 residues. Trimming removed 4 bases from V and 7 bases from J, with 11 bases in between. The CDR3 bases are TGTGCCAGCAGTTCGACAGCTATTAATGAGCAGTTCTTC. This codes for CASSSTAINEQFF.

CDR3 in DNA: TGCAGCGTTGATGGCCAGGGGAACAATGAGCAGTTCTTC. As protein: CSVDGQGNNEQFF. The chain is built from TRBV29-1 and TRBJ2-1, with D maybe TRBD1 (6 bases). Germline V gives CDR1 SQVTM, CDR2 ANQGSEA. This CDR3 region has 13 residues. V gave up 3 bases and J gave up 5 bases, with 11 bases separating them.

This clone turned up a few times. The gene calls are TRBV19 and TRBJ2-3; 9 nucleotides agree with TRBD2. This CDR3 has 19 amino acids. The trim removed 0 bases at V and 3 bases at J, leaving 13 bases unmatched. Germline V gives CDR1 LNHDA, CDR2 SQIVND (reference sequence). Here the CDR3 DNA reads TGTGCCAGTAGTATAGACCAGGGCCTAGCGGGAAGGTCGACAGATACGCAGTATTTT. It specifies CASSIDQGLAGRSTDTQYF.

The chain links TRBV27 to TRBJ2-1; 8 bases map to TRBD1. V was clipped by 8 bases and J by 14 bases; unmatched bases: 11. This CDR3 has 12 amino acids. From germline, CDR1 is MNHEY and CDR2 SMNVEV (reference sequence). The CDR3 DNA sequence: TGTGCCAGCCGCGACAGGGGCAGGATCGAGTTCTTC. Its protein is CASRDRGRIEFF.

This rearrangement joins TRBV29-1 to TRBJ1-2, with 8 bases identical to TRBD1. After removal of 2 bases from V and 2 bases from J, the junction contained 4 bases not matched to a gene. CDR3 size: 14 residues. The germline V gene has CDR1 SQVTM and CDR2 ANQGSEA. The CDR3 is CSVEKGQVNYGYTF. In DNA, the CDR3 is TGCAGCGTTGAAAAGGGACAGGTGAACTATGGCTACACCTTC. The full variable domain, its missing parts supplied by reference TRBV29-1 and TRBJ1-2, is SAVISQKPSRDICQRGTSLTIQCQVDSQVTMMFWYRQQPGQSLTLIATANQGSEATYESGFVIDKFPISRPNLTFSTLTVSNMSPEDSSIYLCSVEKGQVNYGYTFGSGTRLTVV.

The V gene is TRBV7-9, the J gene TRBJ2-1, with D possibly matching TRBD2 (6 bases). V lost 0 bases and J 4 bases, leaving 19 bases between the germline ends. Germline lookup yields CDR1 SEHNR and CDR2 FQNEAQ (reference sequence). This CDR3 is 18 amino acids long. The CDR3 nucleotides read TGTGCCAGCAGCTTAGCCTTAGGACTATTTGAGGGGTACAATGAGCAGTTCTTC. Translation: CASSLALGLFEGYNEQFF.

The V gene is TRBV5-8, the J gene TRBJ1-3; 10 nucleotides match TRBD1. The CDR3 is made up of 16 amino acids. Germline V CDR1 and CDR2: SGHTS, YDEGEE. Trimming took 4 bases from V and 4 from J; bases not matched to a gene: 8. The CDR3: CASSVRDRGPGNTIYF. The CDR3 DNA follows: TGTGCCAGCAGCGTCCGGGACAGGGGACCGGGAAACACCATATATTTT.

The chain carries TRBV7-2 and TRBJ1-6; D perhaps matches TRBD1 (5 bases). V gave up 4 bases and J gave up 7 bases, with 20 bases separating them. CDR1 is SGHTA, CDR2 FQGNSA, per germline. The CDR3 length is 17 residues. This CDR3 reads CASSSGGGGTKNSPLHF. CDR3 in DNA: TGTGCCAGCAGCTCCGGTGGCGGGGGAACAAAGAATTCACCCCTCCACTTT.

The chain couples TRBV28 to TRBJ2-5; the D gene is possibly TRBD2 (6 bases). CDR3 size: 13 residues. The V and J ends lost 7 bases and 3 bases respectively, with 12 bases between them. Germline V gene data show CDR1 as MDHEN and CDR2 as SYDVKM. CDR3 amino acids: CASTIRGKETQYF. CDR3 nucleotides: TGTGCCAGCACCATCCGGGGGAAAGAGACCCAGTACTTC.

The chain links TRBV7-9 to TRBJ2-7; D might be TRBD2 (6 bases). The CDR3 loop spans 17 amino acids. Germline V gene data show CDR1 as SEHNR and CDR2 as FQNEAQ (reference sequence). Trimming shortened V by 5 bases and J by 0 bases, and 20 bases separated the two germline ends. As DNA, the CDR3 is TGTGCCAGCAGCCCATCCCCGCGCGGGATCAGCTCCTACGAGCAGTACTTC. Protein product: CASSPSPRGISSYEQYF.

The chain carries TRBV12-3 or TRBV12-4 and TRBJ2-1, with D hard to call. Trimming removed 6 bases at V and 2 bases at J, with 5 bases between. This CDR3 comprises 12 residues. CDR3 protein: CASRSTYNEQFF. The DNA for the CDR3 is TGTGCCAGCAGGAGTACCTACAATGAGCAGTTCTTC.

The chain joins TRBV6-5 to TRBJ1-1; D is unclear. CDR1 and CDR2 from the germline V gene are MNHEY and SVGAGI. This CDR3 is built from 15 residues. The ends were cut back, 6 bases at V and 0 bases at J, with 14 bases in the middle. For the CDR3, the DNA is TGTGCCAGCAGCGACACAACTTTTTTGAACACTGAAGCTTTCTTT. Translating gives CASSDTTFLNTEAFF.

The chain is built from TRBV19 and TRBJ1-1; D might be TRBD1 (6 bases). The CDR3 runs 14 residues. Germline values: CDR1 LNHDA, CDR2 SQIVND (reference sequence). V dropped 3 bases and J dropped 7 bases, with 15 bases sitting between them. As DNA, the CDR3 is TGTGCCAGTAGTATGACAGGCCCTACCCTTGAAGCTTTCTTT. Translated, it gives CASSMTGPTLEAFF.

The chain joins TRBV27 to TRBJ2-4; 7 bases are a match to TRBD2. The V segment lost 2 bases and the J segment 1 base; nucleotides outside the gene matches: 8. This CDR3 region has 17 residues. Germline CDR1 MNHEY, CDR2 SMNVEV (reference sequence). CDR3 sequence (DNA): TGTGCCAGCAGTTTAACTGGGCAGGGAGGGGCCAAAAACATTCAGTACTTC. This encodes CASSLTGQGGAKNIQYF.

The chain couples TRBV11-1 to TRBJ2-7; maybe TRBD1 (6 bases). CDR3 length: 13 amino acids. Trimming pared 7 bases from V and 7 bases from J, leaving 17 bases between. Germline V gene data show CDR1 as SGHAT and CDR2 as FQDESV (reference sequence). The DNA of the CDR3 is TGTGCCAGCACCTCAGGACAGACAGGTGAGCAGTACTTC. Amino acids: CASTSGQTGEQYF.

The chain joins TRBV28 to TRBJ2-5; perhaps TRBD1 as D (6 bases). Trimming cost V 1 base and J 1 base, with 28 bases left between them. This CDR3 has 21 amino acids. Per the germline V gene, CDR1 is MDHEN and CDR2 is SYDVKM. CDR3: CASSLSRGTLRSGQIQETQYF. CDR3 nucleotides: TGTGCCAGCAGTTTATCCAGGGGAACTCTCAGGTCCGGGCAAATCCAAGAGACCCAGTACTTC.

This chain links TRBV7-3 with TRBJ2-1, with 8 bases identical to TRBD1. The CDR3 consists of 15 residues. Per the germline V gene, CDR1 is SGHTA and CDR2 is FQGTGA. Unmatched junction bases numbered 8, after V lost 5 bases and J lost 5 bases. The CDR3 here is CASSMSPGGHNEQFF. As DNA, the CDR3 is TGTGCCAGCAGCATGTCACCAGGGGGCCACAATGAGCAGTTCTTC.

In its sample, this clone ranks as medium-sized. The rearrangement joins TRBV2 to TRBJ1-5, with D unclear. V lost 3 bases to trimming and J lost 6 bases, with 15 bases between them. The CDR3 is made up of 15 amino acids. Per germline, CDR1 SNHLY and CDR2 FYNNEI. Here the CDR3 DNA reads TGTGCCAGCAGTGATGCCCTCTCGAGAGGTCAGCCCCAGCATTTT. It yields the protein CASSDALSRGQPQHF.

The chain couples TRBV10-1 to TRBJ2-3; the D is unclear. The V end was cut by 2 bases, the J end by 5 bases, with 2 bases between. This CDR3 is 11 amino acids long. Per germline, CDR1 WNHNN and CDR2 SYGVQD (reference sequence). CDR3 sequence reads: CASSEQDTQYF. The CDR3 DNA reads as TGCGCCAGCAGTGAGCAAGATACGCAGTATTTT.

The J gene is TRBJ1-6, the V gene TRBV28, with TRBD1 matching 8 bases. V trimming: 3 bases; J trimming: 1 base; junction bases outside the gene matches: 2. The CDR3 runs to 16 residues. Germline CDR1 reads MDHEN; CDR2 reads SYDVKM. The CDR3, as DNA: TGTGCCAGCAGTTTGACAGGGGTTTCCTATAATTCACCCCTCCACTTT. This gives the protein CASSLTGVSYNSPLHF.